The 26 T cell receptor beta chains below were found in one sample sequenced in a study of cytomegalovirus exposure and HLA in healthy donors. PCR used 60 Vbeta primers and 13 Jbeta primers. Generated by immunoSEQ multiplex PCR, the TCRdb table keeps only in-frame clones and is missing some. Among about 160,000 clones listed, about 75% were seen once. The sample comprised PBMCs. All receptors derive from a woman between 45 and 65 years old in good health and CMV-seropositive.

The V call is TRBV30, the J call TRBJ1-3; D is unresolved. The CDR3 extends over 15 amino acids. From germline, CDR1 is GTSNPN and CDR2 SVGIG (reference sequence). The ends were cut back, 0 bases at V and 0 bases at J, with 9 bases in the middle. The CDR3 DNA follows: TGTGCCTGGAGTGTCGCGGCAGCCTCTGGAAACACCATATATTTT. This encodes CAWSVAAASGNTIYF.

The chain has TRBV9 and TRBJ2-7; D ambiguous. This CDR3 is 15 amino acids long. Trimming pared 2 bases from V and 0 bases from J, leaving 12 bases between. Germline V gene lookup returns CDR1 SGDLS and CDR2 YYNGEE. The CDR3 loop is CASSVTSASSYEQYF. The DNA for the CDR3 is TGTGCCAGCAGCGTTACCAGCGCGAGCTCCTACGAGCAGTACTTC.

The chain recombines TRBV9 with TRBJ2-2, with D possibly matching TRBD2 (6 bases). The germline V and J ends were trimmed by 4 bases and 3 bases, with 16 bases remaining between them. This CDR3 comprises 16 residues. Germline CDR1 reads SGDLS; CDR2 reads YYNGEE. CDR3 nucleotides: TGTGCCAGCAGCTTCCGGACGGGGGAGTACACCGGGGAGCTGTTTTTT. As protein: CASSFRTGEYTGELFF.

In the case of this clone: The junction departs from the called germline gene at one end, perhaps through a read error. The rearrangement links TRBV7-9 to TRBJ1-1; a weak D match, TRBD1 (6 bases). CDR1 is SEHNR, CDR2 FQNEAQ, per germline (reference sequence). This CDR3 spans 14 amino acids. The CDR3 protein is CSSSLTDSNTEAFF. As DNA, the CDR3 is TGTTCCAGCAGCTTAACGGACAGCAACACTGAAGCTTTCTTT.

The chain has TRBV4-1 and TRBJ2-3, with D hard to call. V lost 0 bases, J lost 0 bases, and 22 bases lay in between. Per germline, CDR1 MGHRA and CDR2 YSYEKL. The CDR3 length is 20 residues. The CDR3 protein is CASSQDKVGFRSSSTDTQYF. In DNA, the CDR3 is TGCGCCAGCAGCCAAGATAAGGTCGGGTTCCGAAGTTCTAGCACAGATACGCAGTATTTT.

This chain joins TRBV7-2 and TRBJ1-1; TRBD1 matches at 8 bases. The CDR3 loop spans 17 amino acids. Germline values: CDR1 SGHTA, CDR2 FQGNSA. With 2 bases clipped from V and 1 base from J, the junction kept 9 bases outside the gene matches. The chain's CDR3 is CASSLWGGQVKNTEAFF. CDR3 sequence (DNA): TGTGCCAGCAGCTTATGGGGGGGACAGGTAAAGAACACTGAAGCTTTCTTT.

The rearrangement uses TRBV5-1 and TRBJ1-2; the D gene is possibly TRBD1 (6 bases). Germline assignment: CDR1 SGHRS and CDR2 YFSETQ. The V gene lost 4 bases and the J gene lost 7 bases, with 14 bases spanning the gap. The CDR3 consists of 13 residues. The CDR3 DNA follows: TGCGCCAGCAGCACTCTTGGACAGTTTGGCTACACCTTC. Translation: CASSTLGQFGYTF.

This clone was recorded only once. Sequence at one end of the junction differs from germline and may be a read error. The chain combines TRBV18 with TRBJ1-2, with 9 bases fitting TRBD1. The CDR3 runs to 15 residues. CDR1 KGHSH and CDR2 LQKENI come from the germline V gene. CDR3: CASSSRQGGIYSYTF. The CDR3 bases are TGTGCCAGCTCAAGTCGACAGGGGGGAATCTATAGCTACACCTTC.

This clone was found a few times. Other DNA variants within this sample encode the same CDR3. This chain uses TRBV6-5 with TRBJ1-1; D may be TRBD1 (5 bases). With 7 bases removed from V and 2 bases from J, the gap between germline ends came to 8 bases. The CDR3 totals 12 residues. The germline CDR1 and CDR2 sequences are MNHEY and SVGAGI. In DNA form, the CDR3 reads TGTGCCAGCAATCAGGGTAACACTGAAGCTTTCTTT. It specifies CASNQGNTEAFF.

There are a few counts of this clone. The J gene is TRBJ1-2, the V gene TRBV4-1; 10 nucleotides agree with TRBD1. The length of the CDR3 is 16 residues. Germline V lookup: CDR1 MGHRA, CDR2 YSYEKL. Losses at the gene ends were 4 bases for V and 2 bases for J; bases not matched to a gene: 7. The DNA for the CDR3 is TGCGCCAGCAGCCCAGCCGGGACAGGGGAAAACTATGGCTACACCTTC. Translating it yields CASSPAGTGENYGYTF.

The chain recombines TRBV2 with TRBJ1-3; the D is unclear. Between the trimmed V and J ends, which lost 0 bases and 5 bases, there was a span of 14 bases. Per the germline V gene, CDR1 is SNHLY and CDR2 is FYNNEI. The CDR3 loop spans 16 amino acids. The CDR3 coding sequence is TGTGCCAGCAGTGAAGCGAGGACTCCCATAAGAAACACCATATATTTT. It specifies CASSEARTPIRNTIYF.

The chain combines TRBV2 with TRBJ2-3; TRBD2 is a possible D gene (7 bases). The germline V and J ends were trimmed by 9 bases and 7 bases, with 20 bases remaining between them. The germline gives CDR1 SNHLY, CDR2 FYNNEI. The CDR3 has 14 residues. This CDR3 reads CASSLAGAANTQYF. CDR3 in DNA: TGTGCCAGTTCCCTGGCGGGGGCCGCCAATACGCAGTATTTT.

The V and J genes are TRBV19 and TRBJ2-2; the D is unclear. Germline values: CDR1 LNHDA, CDR2 SQIVND (reference sequence). CDR3 size: 14 residues. The V gene lost 7 bases and the J gene lost 1 base, with 10 bases spanning the gap. DNA of the CDR3: TGTGCCAGTAACCTAGAGAGGAACACCGGGGAGCTGTTTTTT. This codes for CASNLERNTGELFF.

The rearrangement uses TRBV5-1 and TRBJ1-2; D is uncertain. The CDR3 is 15 residues long. The ends were cut back, 4 bases at V and 4 bases at J, with 17 bases in the middle. The germline gives CDR1 SGHRS, CDR2 YFSETQ. The CDR3 reads CASSPAFREGYGYTF. Written as DNA, the CDR3 is TGCGCCAGCAGCCCGGCCTTTAGGGAGGGCTATGGCTACACCTTC.

This chain connects TRBV7-3 to TRBJ2-1, with D possibly TRBD1 on 6 matching bases. Germline V gives CDR1 SGHTA, CDR2 FQGTGA. The CDR3 totals 14 residues. Deletions cut 8 bases from V and 7 bases from J, with 18 bases between. CDR3 nucleotide sequence: TGTGCCAGCTCTCTCTTGGTACAGGGAAATGAGCAGTTCTTC. It is translated as CASSLLVQGNEQFF.

This chain links TRBV4-1 with TRBJ2-7; D possibly corresponds to TRBD1 (6 bases). Trimming removed 1 base at V and 9 bases at J, with 16 bases between. Looked up from germline, CDR1 is MGHRA and CDR2 is YSYEKL. The CDR3 is 14 amino acids. The CDR3: CASSQVGGAPGQYF. The CDR3 DNA reads TGCGCCAGCAGCCAAGTAGGGGGAGCCCCCGGGCAGTACTTC.

For this clone: The sample holds other DNA sequences that translate to the same CDR3. The V and J genes are TRBV5-1 and TRBJ1-1; weak D call: TRBD1 (5 bases). The CDR3 consists of 13 residues. V dropped 3 bases and J dropped 0 bases, with 6 bases sitting between them. Per germline, CDR1 SGHRS and CDR2 YFSETQ. The CDR3 DNA follows: TGCGCCAGCAGCTCGACAGTGAACACTGAAGCTTTCTTT. It specifies CASSSTVNTEAFF.

The CDR3 coding sequence is TGTGCCAGCAGTTCGGACAGGGCTGACTATGGCTACACCTTC. The encoded protein is CASSSDRADYGYTF. The V and J genes are TRBV11-1 and TRBJ1-2; 8 bases map to TRBD1. There are 14 residues in the CDR3. Germline V gene lookup returns CDR1 SGHAT and CDR2 FQDESV (reference sequence). Trimming at V came to 6 bases and at J to 3 bases, leaving 6 bases not matched to a gene.

The V call is TRBV29-1, the J call TRBJ1-4, with TRBD1 identical over 8 bases. The CDR3 length is 14 residues. Germline V gives CDR1 SQVTM, CDR2 ANQGSEA. V lost 6 bases and J lost 3; bases outside the gene matches: 6. The CDR3 is CSVTGANANEKLFF. As DNA, the CDR3 is TGCAGCGTGACAGGGGCTAACGCTAATGAAAAACTGTTTTTT.

J is TRBJ2-7 and V is TRBV6-1; 9 bases align to TRBD1. In germline, CDR1 is MNHNS, CDR2 SASEGT. V lost 4 bases to trimming and J lost 2 bases; unmatched junction nucleotides: 3. The CDR3 loop spans 14 amino acids. CDR3 in amino acids: CASSAGTGTYEQYF. CDR3 nucleotide sequence: TGTGCCAGCAGTGCCGGGACAGGGACCTACGAGCAGTACTTC.

The chain employs TRBV6-1 and TRBJ1-3; D possibly corresponds to TRBD1 (5 bases). CDR3 length: 14 amino acids. Trimming took off 2 bases at V and 5 bases at J, with 10 bases between the two ends. Germline CDR1 and CDR2: MNHNS and SASEGT. As DNA, the CDR3 is TGTGCCAGCAGTGAACCGGCAGGGAGAAACACCATATATTTT. This codes for CASSEPAGRNTIYF.

The rearrangement uses TRBV27 and TRBJ1-1; TRBD1 matches at 7 bases. CDR3 length equals 15 residues. V shed 8 bases and J 0 bases; nucleotides not matched to a gene: 9. CDR1 and CDR2 (germline): MNHEY, SMNVEV (reference sequence). The CDR3 loop is CASGRQGPMNTEAFF. The CDR3 nucleotides read TGTGCCAGCGGAAGACAGGGACCCATGAACACTGAAGCTTTCTTT.

Note on this clone: Mismatch with germline at one junction end may stem from a read error. The chain combines TRBV29-1 with TRBJ1-2, with 10 bases that match TRBD1. The CDR3 is made up of 12 amino acids. Germline-derived CDR1 and CDR2 are SQVTM and ANQGSEA. The CDR3 spells CSVSRTGGGYPF. CDR3 in DNA: TGCAGCGTTTCCCGGACAGGGGGTGGCTACCCCTTC.

As DNA, the CDR3 is TGCGCCAGCAGCCAAGGGGAAACTAGCTGGGTCACAGATACGCAGTATTTT. Translating it yields CASSQGETSWVTDTQYF. This chain joins TRBV4-1 and TRBJ2-3; possible D gene TRBD2, 6 bases. The CDR3 totals 17 residues. In germline, CDR1 is MGHRA, CDR2 YSYEKL. Trimming removed 1 base at V and 2 bases at J, with 16 bases between.

This chain uses TRBV5-1 with TRBJ2-2; the D gene is possibly TRBD1 (6 bases). Germline CDR1 reads SGHRS; CDR2 reads YFSETQ. The CDR3 is 15 residues long. The V and J ends lost 1 base and 7 bases respectively, with 14 bases between them. CDR3 residues: CASSLWQGSNGELFF. The CDR3 nucleotides read TGCGCCAGCAGCTTGTGGCAGGGGTCGAACGGGGAGCTGTTTTTT.

The chain is built from TRBV7-9 and TRBJ1-3; D remains unclear. This CDR3 has 16 residues. Trimming cost V 5 bases and J 4 bases, with 18 bases left between them. Germline V gene lookup returns CDR1 SEHNR and CDR2 FQNEAQ (reference sequence). The CDR3 reads CASSTRVASLGNTIYF. CDR3 nucleotides: TGTGCCAGCAGCACACGGGTGGCAAGTCTCGGAAACACCATATATTTT.